The following is a TCR beta chain sequence with its context. V lost 0 bases, J lost 2 bases, and 3 bases stayed unmatched. This CDR3 is built from 16 residues. Germline loops: CDR1 MNHEY, CDR2 SVGAGI. The sample belongs to a study of cytomegalovirus exposure and HLA in healthy donors. It was with 60 Vbeta and 13 Jbeta primers that the PCR ran. TCRdb's table, derived via immunoSEQ multiplex PCR, lists solely in-frame clones and lacks some. Found here are 78,000 or so clones, 65% to 85% of them singletons; the top ten hold 2% to 3%. The TCR sequence derives from a woman between 50 and 59 years old in good health and CMV-seronegative. The sample consisted of PBMCs. This rearrangement joins TRBV6-5 to TRBJ1-1, with TRBD1 matching over 10 bases. The DNA of the CDR3 is TGTGCCAGCAGTTACTCGGGGACAGGGGTTAACACTGAAGCTTTCTTT. It specifies CASSYSGTGVNTEAFF.